This entry lists 13 T cell receptor beta chains sequenced from one sample in a study of blood T cell repertoires in COVID-19. The assay was immunoSEQ multiplex PCR, and TCRdb's table has in-frame clones only and misses some. The sample yields about 360,000 clones, 81% seen once. The sequenced material came from peripheral blood. Receptors were obtained from a human donor with acute or convalescent COVID-19. The donor label of this sample is uncertain.

The table lists this clone with a count of one. The chain carries TRBV18 and TRBJ1-5, with 11 bases matching TRBD1. Germline V gives CDR1 KGHSH, CDR2 LQKENI. With V trimmed by 6 bases and J by 4 bases, 5 bases remained unmatched. This CDR3 spans 15 amino acids. The CDR3 is CASSLGTGGNQPQHF. The CDR3 bases are TGTGCCAGCTCTTTGGGGACAGGGGGTAATCAGCCCCAGCATTTT.

The rearrangement links TRBV4-2 to TRBJ2-5; 9 bases agree with TRBD2. Per the germline V gene, CDR1 is LGHNA and CDR2 is YNFKEQ. J gave up 7 bases and V 2 bases, and 11 bases lay outside the gene matches. The CDR3 length is 16 residues. CDR3 nucleotides: TGTGCCAGCAGCCAAAGCGACAACGGAGCGGGAGGGACCCAGTACTTC. Amino acids: CASSQSDNGAGGTQYF.

This chain joins TRBV5-6 and TRBJ2-1, with 11 bases fitting TRBD1. V trimming: 5 bases; J trimming: 2 bases; junction bases outside the gene matches: 6. The V gene's germline CDR1 is SGHDT and CDR2 YYEEEE. This CDR3 spans 16 amino acids. The CDR3 DNA reads as TGTGCCAGCAGTTGGGACAGGGGGGAGACCTACAATGAGCAGTTCTTC. Residues: CASSWDRGETYNEQFF.

This chain connects TRBV5-6 to TRBJ1-3, with 7 bases fitting TRBD1. With V trimmed by 4 bases and J by 0 bases, 10 bases remained unmatched. CDR3 length: 17 residues. Germline V gives CDR1 SGHDT, CDR2 YYEEEE. The CDR3 nucleotides are TGTGCCAGCAGCATCTACAGGGGCCAAAGCTCTGGAAACACCATATATTTT. Translation gives CASSIYRGQSSGNTIYF.

This rearrangement joins TRBV4-2 to TRBJ1-2, with 9 bases matching TRBD1. The CDR3 covers 16 residues. Germline trimming cut 1 base from V and 8 bases from J; bases unmatched to any gene: 11. Per germline, CDR1 LGHNA and CDR2 YNFKEQ. CDR3 DNA sequence: TGTGCCAGCAGCCAAGTCGGGACAGGGAGGATCGACGGCTACACCTTC. Encoded protein: CASSQVGTGRIDGYTF.

The V call is TRBV2, the J call TRBJ2-5; D is possibly TRBD2 (5 bases). CDR1 is SNHLY and CDR2 is FYNNEI in the germline V gene. V lost 4 bases, J lost 4 bases, and 10 bases lay in between. The length of the CDR3 is 13 residues. CDR3 loop: CASSAGSGETQYF. The CDR3 nucleotides read TGTGCCAGCAGTGCGGGGTCCGGAGAGACCCAGTACTTC. The full variable domain, rest sourced from reference TRBV2 and TRBJ2-5, is EPEVTQTPSHQVTQMGQEVILRCVPISNHLYFYWYRQILGQKVEFLVSFYNNEISEKSEIFDDQFSVERPDGSNFTLKIRSTKLEDSAMYFCASSAGSGETQYFGPGTRLLVL.

This chain connects TRBV14 to TRBJ2-5; D unclear. Germline V gene data show CDR1 as SGHDN and CDR2 as FVKESK. The V end was cut by 2 bases, the J end by 7 bases, with 11 bases between. CDR3 size: 13 residues. The chain's CDR3 is CASSQHLTGTQYF. In DNA, the CDR3 is TGTGCCAGCAGCCAACACCTGACGGGGACCCAGTACTTC.

V gene TRBV5-1 combines with J gene TRBJ1-6, with TRBD1 as a possible D gene (6 bases). The V and J ends lost 6 bases and 7 bases respectively, with 14 bases between them. CDR1 is SGHRS, CDR2 YFSETQ, per germline. There are 14 residues in the CDR3. The DNA of the CDR3 is TGCGCCAGCAAACCCGGGACACCAAATTCACCCCTCCACTTT. Translating it yields CASKPGTPNSPLHF.

The chain recombines TRBV3-1 (or the pseudogene TRBV3-2) with TRBJ1-1; D perhaps matches TRBD1 (5 bases). With 0 bases removed from V and 10 bases from J, the gap between germline ends came to 12 bases. The germline V gene encodes CDR1 LGHDT and CDR2 YNNKEL (reference sequence). This CDR3 contains 13 residues. The CDR3, as DNA: TGTGCCAGCAGCCAAGATTTTTTGACAGTAGCTTTCTTT. Amino acid sequence: CASSQDFLTVAFF.

This chain links TRBV19 with TRBJ2-1; 9 bases map to TRBD2. V shed 9 bases and J 7 bases; nucleotides not matched to a gene: 7. Germline lookup yields CDR1 LNHDA and CDR2 SQIVND (reference sequence). There are 13 residues in the CDR3. This CDR3 is CARAAGGINEQFF. CDR3 in DNA: TGTGCCAGGGCGGCGGGAGGGATTAATGAGCAGTTCTTC.

The rearrangement links TRBV12-5 to TRBJ1-5; 7 bases align to TRBD1. The V and J ends lost 6 bases and 4 bases, in that order; junction bases with no gene match: 9. Germline V lookup: CDR1 LGHNT, CDR2 FRNRAP. This CDR3 is built from 15 residues. This chain's CDR3 is CASGVGDRDNQPQHF. CDR3 in DNA: TGTGCTAGTGGCGTGGGGGACAGAGATAATCAGCCCCAGCATTTT.

The J gene is TRBJ1-3, the V gene TRBV23-1, with D perhaps TRBD1 (5 bases). TRBV23-1 is noted as an ORF with a role that remains uncertain. The germline V and J ends were trimmed by 2 bases and 10 bases, with 15 bases remaining between them. The CDR3 extends over 14 amino acids. In DNA form, the CDR3 reads TGCGCCAGCAGTCAAGTTAGACAGCGTAGAACCATATATTTT. Amino acids: CASSQVRQRRTIYF.

The chain uses TRBV11-2 and TRBJ1-2; 8 bases agree with TRBD1. CDR3 length equals 14 residues. The germline V gene encodes CDR1 SGHAT and CDR2 FQNNGV. Trimming removed 4 bases from V and 4 bases from J; junction bases left unmatched: 5. The CDR3 DNA reads as TGTGCCAGCAGCTCTGGGACAGGCCGCTATGGCTACACCTTC. It is translated as CASSSGTGRYGYTF.